The 7 T cell receptor beta chains below come from one sample, sequenced in a study of cytomegalovirus exposure and HLA in healthy donors. Sequencing used immunoSEQ multiplex PCR; TCRdb keeps in-frame clones, though not all of them. The sample yields about 300,000 clones, around 87% seen once. Sequencing input: PBMCs. Every receptor here comes from a young woman in good health and CMV-seronegative.

This chain's CDR3 is CASSQERDQPQHF. The DNA for the CDR3 is TGTGCCAGCAGCCAAGAAAGAGATCAGCCCCAGCATTTT. The chain joins TRBV4-2 to TRBJ1-5; the D is unclear. V was cut by 0 bases and J by 5 bases, with 5 bases left in between. The V gene's germline CDR1 is LGHNA and CDR2 YNFKEQ. The CDR3 consists of 13 residues.

This clone has just one count. J is TRBJ2-1 and V is TRBV2; tentatively, D is TRBD1 (6 bases). V dropped 2 bases and J dropped 5 bases, with 16 bases sitting between them. Germline CDR1 reads SNHLY; CDR2 reads FYNNEI. The CDR3 loop spans 16 amino acids. This CDR3 reads CASSEWSGRGHNEQFF. The CDR3 DNA follows: TGTGCCAGCAGTGAATGGAGCGGCAGGGGTCACAATGAGCAGTTCTTC.

The chain recombines TRBV5-6 with TRBJ2-3, with D possibly matching TRBD2 (5 bases). V lost 2 bases and J lost 2, with 21 bases in between. Germline CDR1 is SGHDT and CDR2 is YYEEEE. The CDR3 totals 18 residues. CDR3 in DNA: TGTGCCAGCAGCTTCTTCGACCAAACGACGGGAATCACAGATACGCAGTATTTT. Translating it yields CASSFFDQTTGITDTQYF. The variable domain in full, with the rest retrieved from reference TRBV5-6 and TRBJ2-3, is DAGVTQSPTHLIKTRGQQVTLRCSPKSGHDTVSWYQQALGQGPQFIFQYYEEEERQRGNFPDRFSGHQFPNYSSELNVNALLLGDSALYLCASSFFDQTTGITDTQYFGPGTRLTVL.

The chain is built from TRBV7-2 and TRBJ2-5, with 10 bases identical to TRBD2. The CDR3 loop spans 16 amino acids. The germline gives CDR1 SGHTA, CDR2 FQGNSA. The trim removed 1 base at V and 1 base at J, leaving 3 bases unmatched. The CDR3 nucleotides read TGTGCCAGCAGCTTAGGGACTAGCGGAGCCCAAGAGACCCAGTACTTC. Translated, it gives CASSLGTSGAQETQYF.

This clone was seen repeatedly, ten times or more. The V and J genes are TRBV11-2 and TRBJ1-6, with D possibly matching TRBD1 (5 bases). V gave up 2 bases and J gave up 0 bases, with 14 bases separating them. The CDR3 loop spans 18 amino acids. Germline V CDR1 and CDR2: SGHAT, FQNNGV. The CDR3: CASSLRFRDNSYNSPLHF. Here the CDR3 DNA reads TGTGCCAGCAGCTTACGATTCAGGGATAACTCCTATAATTCACCCCTCCACTTT.

The chain employs TRBV19 and TRBJ2-3; a weak D match, TRBD1 (6 bases). CDR3 length equals 16 residues. Germline-derived CDR1 and CDR2 are LNHDA and SQIVND (reference sequence). V was shortened by 7 bases and J by 0 bases, with 17 bases between the two germline ends. CDR3 DNA sequence: TGTGCCAGTACCCCTGGGACACGCACTAGCACAGATACGCAGTATTTT. Its protein is CASTPGTRTSTDTQYF.

This clone was recorded once. The chain carries TRBV6-5 and TRBJ2-2; TRBD1 is a possible D gene (5 bases). The germline CDR1 and CDR2 sequences are MNHEY and SVGAGI. The CDR3 covers 13 residues. V was cut by 8 bases and J by 2 bases, with 9 bases left in between. The CDR3 spells CASGHTNTGELFF. The CDR3 region has the DNA TGTGCCAGCGGACATACCAACACCGGGGAGCTGTTTTTT.